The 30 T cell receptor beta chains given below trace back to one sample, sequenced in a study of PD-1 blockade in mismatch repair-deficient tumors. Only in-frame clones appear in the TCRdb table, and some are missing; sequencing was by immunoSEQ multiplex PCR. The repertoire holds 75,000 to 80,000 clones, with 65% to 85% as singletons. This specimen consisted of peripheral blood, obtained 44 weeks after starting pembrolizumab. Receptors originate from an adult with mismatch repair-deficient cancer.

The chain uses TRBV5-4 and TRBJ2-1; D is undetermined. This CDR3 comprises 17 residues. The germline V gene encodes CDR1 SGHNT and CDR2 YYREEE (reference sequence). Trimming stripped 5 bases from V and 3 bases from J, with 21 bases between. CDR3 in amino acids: CASSPPLVVGIYNEQFF. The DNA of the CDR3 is TGTGCCAGCAGTCCGCCCCTAGTTGTTGGGATCTACAATGAGCAGTTCTTC.

The CDR3 here is CASSLGPDLGGNTGELFF. The CDR3 DNA reads as TGTGCCAGCAGCTTAGGTCCGGATTTAGGTGGGAACACCGGGGAGCTGTTTTTT. V is TRBV7-9 and J is TRBJ2-2; D unclear. This CDR3 contains 18 residues. Germline-derived CDR1 and CDR2 are SEHNR and FQNEAQ (reference sequence). Trimming pared 1 base from V and 1 base from J, leaving 16 bases between.

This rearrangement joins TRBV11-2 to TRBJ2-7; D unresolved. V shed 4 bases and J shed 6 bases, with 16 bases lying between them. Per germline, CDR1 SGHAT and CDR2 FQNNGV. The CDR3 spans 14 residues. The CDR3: CASSSRTETGEQYF. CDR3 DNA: TGTGCCAGCAGCTCCCGGACGGAGACCGGCGAGCAGTACTTC.

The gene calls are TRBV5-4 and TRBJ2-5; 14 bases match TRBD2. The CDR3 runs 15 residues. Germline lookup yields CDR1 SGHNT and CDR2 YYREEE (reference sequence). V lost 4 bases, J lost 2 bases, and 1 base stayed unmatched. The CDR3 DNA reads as TGTGCCAGCAGCCGACTAGCGGGAGGGCAAGAGACCCAGTACTTC. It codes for CASSRLAGGQETQYF.

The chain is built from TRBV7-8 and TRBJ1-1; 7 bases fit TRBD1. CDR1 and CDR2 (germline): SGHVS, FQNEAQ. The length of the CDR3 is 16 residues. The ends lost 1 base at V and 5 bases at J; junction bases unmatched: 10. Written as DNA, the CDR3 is TGTGCCAGCAGCTTAGACAGGAGGGGGCGGGAGACTGAAGCTTTCTTT. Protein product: CASSLDRRGRETEAFF.

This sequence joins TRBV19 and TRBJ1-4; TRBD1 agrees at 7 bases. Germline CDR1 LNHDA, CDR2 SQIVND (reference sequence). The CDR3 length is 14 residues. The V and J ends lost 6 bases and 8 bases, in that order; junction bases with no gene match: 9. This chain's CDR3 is CASSSQTGREKLFF. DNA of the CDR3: TGTGCCAGTAGCAGTCAGACAGGGCGAGAAAAACTGTTTTTT.

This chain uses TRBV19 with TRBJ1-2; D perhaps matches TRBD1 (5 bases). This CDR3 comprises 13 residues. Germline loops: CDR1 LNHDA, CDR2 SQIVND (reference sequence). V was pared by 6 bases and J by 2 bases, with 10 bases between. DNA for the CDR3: TGTGCCAGTAGATGGGGGACGAACTATGGCTACACCTTC. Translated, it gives CASRWGTNYGYTF.

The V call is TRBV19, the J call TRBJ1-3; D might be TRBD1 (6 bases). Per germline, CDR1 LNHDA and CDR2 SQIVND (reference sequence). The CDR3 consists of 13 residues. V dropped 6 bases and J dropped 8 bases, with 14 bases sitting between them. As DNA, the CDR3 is TGTGCCAGTAGCTCGGCGAAGGGGGACACCATATATTTT. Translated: CASSSAKGDTIYF.

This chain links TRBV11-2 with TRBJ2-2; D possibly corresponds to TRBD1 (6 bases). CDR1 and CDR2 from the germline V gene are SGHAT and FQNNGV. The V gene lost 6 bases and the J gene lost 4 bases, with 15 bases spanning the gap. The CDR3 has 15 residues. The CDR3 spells CASRTLRGSTGELFF. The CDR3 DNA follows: TGTGCCAGCAGGACCCTAAGGGGGAGCACCGGGGAGCTGTTTTTT.

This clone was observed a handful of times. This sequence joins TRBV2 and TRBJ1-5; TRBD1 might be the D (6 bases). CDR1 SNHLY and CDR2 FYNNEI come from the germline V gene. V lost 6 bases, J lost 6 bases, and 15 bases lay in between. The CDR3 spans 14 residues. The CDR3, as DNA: TGTGCCAGCAGATCAGGGGACACCGTTCAGCCCCAGCATTTT. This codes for CASRSGDTVQPQHF.

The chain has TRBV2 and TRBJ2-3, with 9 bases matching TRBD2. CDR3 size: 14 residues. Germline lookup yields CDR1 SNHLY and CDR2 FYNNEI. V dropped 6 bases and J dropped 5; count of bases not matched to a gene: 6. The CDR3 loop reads CASRIAGALDTQYF. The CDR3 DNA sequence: TGTGCCAGCAGGATAGCGGGAGCATTAGATACGCAGTATTTT.

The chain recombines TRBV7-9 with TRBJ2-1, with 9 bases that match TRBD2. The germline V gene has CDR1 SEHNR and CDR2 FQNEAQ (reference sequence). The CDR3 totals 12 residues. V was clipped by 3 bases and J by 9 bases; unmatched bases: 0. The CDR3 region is CASSLTSGEQFF. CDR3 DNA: TGTGCCAGCAGCTTGACTAGCGGTGAGCAGTTCTTC.

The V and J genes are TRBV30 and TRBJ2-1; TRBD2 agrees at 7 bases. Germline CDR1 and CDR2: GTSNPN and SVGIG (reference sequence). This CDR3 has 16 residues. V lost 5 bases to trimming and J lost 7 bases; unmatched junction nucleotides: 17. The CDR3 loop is CAWDPRGAGVGNEQFF. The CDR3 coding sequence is TGTGCCTGGGATCCTCGAGGTGCGGGAGTGGGTAATGAGCAGTTCTTC.

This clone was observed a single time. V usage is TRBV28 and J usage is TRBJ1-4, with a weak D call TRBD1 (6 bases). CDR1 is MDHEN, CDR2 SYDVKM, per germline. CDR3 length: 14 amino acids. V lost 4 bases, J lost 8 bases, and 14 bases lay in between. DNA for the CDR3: TGTGCCAGCAGTTCCGACAGGCTAGGGGAAAAACTGTTTTTT. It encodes CASSSDRLGEKLFF.

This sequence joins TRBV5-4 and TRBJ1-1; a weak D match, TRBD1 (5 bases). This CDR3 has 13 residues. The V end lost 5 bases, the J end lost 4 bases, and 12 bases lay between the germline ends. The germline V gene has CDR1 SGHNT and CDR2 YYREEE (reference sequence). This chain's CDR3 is CASRSEGATEAFF. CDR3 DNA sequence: TGTGCCAGCAGATCCGAAGGGGCCACTGAAGCTTTCTTT.

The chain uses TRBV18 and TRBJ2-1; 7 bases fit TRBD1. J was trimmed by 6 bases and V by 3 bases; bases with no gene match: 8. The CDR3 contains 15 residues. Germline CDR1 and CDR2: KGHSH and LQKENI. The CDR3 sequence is CASSPTGSGFNEQFF. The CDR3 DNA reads TGTGCCAGCTCACCGACAGGGTCTGGATTCAATGAGCAGTTCTTC.

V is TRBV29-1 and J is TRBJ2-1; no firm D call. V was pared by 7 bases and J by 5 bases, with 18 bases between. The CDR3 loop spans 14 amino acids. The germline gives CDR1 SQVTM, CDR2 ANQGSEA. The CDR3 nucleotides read TGCAGCGCCTCCCCTCCGGGCCGAGACAATGAGCAGTTCTTC. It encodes CSASPPGRDNEQFF.

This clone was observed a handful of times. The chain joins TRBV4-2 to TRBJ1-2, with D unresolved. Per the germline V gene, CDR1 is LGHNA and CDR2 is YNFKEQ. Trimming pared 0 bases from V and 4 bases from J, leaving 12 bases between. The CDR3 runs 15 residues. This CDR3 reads CASSQEYRGPYGYTF. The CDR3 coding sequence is TGTGCCAGCAGCCAAGAATACCGCGGACCCTATGGCTACACCTTC.

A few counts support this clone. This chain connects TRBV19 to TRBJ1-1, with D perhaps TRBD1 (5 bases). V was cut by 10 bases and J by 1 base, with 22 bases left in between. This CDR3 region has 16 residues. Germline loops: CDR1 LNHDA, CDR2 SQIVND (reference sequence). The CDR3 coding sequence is TGTGCCATAAGGGGAGGGTGGGTGGTAGGGAACACTGAAGCTTTCTTT. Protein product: CAIRGGWVVGNTEAFF.

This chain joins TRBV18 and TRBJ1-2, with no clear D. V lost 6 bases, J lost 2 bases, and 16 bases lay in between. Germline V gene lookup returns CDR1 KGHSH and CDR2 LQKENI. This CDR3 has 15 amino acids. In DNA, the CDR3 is TGTGCCAGCTCCCTGGAGACGAGGGTAAACTATGGCTACACCTTC. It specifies CASSLETRVNYGYTF.

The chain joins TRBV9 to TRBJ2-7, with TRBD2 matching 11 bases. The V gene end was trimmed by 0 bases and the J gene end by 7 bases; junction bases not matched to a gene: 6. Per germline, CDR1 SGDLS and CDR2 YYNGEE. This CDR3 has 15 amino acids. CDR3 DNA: TGTGCCAGCAGCGTAGGTAGCGGGAGGGCTGGGGAGCAGTACTTC. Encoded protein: CASSVGSGRAGEQYF.

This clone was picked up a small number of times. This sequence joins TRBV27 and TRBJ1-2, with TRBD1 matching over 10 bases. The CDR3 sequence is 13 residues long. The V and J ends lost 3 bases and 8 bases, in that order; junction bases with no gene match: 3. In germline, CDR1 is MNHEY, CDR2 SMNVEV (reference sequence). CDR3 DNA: TGTGCCAGCAGTTTCCGGGACAGGGGCGGCTACACCTTC. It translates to CASSFRDRGGYTF.

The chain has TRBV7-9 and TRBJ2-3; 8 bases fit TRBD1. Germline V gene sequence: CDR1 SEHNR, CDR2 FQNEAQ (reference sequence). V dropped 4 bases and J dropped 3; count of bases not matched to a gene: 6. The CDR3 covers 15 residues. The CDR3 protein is CASSSGTGVTDTQYF. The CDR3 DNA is TGTGCCAGCAGCTCCGGGACAGGCGTTACAGATACGCAGTATTTT.

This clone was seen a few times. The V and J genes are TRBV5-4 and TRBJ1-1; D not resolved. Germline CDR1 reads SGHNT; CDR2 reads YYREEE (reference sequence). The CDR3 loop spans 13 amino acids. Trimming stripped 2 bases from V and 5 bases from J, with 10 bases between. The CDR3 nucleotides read TGTGCCAGCAGCTTCGAGGGATGGACTGAAGCTTTCTTT. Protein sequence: CASSFEGWTEAFF.

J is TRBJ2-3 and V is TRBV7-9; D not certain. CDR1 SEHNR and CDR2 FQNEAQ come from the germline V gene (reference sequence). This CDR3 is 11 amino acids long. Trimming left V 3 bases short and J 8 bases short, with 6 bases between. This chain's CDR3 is CASSLDGTQYF. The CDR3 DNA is TGTGCCAGCAGCTTGGACGGTACGCAGTATTTT.

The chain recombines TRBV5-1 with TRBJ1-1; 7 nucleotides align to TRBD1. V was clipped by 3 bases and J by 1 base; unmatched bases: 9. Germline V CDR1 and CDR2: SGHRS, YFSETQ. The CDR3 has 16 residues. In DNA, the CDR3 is TGCGCCAGCAGCTCCAAGCAGACAGGGTCGAACACTGAAGCTTTCTTT. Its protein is CASSSKQTGSNTEAFF.

The CDR3: CASSGVKPGQWISYEQYF. In DNA form, the CDR3 reads TGTGCCAGCAGTGGGGTAAAGCCGGGACAGTGGATTTCCTACGAGCAGTACTTC. The V and J genes are TRBV2 and TRBJ2-7; 7 bases line up with TRBD1. The CDR3 contains 18 residues. CDR1 is SNHLY, CDR2 FYNNEI, per germline. J was trimmed by 1 base and V by 4 bases; bases with no gene match: 16.

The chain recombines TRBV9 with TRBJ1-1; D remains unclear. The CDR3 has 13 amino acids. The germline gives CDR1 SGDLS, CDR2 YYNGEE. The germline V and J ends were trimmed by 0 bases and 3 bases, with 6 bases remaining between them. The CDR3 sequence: CASSVAYYTEAFF. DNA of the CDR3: TGTGCCAGCAGCGTAGCGTACTACACTGAAGCTTTCTTT.

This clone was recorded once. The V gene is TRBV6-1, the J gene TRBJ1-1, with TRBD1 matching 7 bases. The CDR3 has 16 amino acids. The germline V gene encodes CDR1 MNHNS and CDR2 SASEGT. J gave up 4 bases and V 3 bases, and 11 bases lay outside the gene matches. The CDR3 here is CASSEVEGGGGTEAFF. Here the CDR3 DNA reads TGTGCCAGCAGTGAGGTGGAAGGGGGCGGGGGCACTGAAGCTTTCTTT.

This chain's CDR3 is CASSRTGGGADTQYF. The CDR3 DNA is TGTGCCAGCTCCCGCACGGGAGGGGGGGCAGATACGCAGTATTTT. The chain uses TRBV25-1 and TRBJ2-3, with TRBD2 matching 8 bases. The CDR3 length is 15 residues. V shed 8 bases, J shed 4 bases, and the junction held 11 bases outside the gene matches. The germline V gene has CDR1 MGHDK and CDR2 SYGVNS. Together with reference TRBV25-1 and TRBJ2-3, the CDR3 gives the full variable domain: EADIYQTPRYLVIGTGKKITLECSQTMGHDKMYWYQQDPGMELHLIHYSYGVNSTEKGDLSSESTVSRIRTEHFPLTLESARPSHTSQYLCASSRTGGGADTQYFGPGTRLTVL.